This T cell receptor (beta chain) is from a study of blood T cell repertoires in COVID-19. Assay: immunoSEQ multiplex PCR; the TCRdb copy retains only in-frame clones and omits some. Counted here are some 270,000 clones, around 90% occurring once; the ten biggest clones make up approximately 1.5%. CDR3 length equals 15 residues. Per the germline V gene, CDR1 is SGHTA and CDR2 is FQGNSA. V was trimmed by 2 bases and J by 5 bases, leaving 12 bases between them. This chain joins TRBV7-2 and TRBJ2-2, with D perhaps TRBD1 (5 bases). What was sequenced was PBMCs or T cells enriched from blood (not recorded which). This clonotype originated in a woman aged 40 to 50 who had recovered from COVID-19. The CDR3 coding sequence is TGTGCCAGCAGCTTAAACCAGGGCCAAACCGGGGAGCTGTTTTTT. This encodes CASSLNQGQTGELFF. The whole variable domain, remainder taken from reference TRBV7-2 and TRBJ2-2, is GAGVSQSPSNKVTEKGKDVELRCDPISGHTALYWYRQSLGQGLEFLIYFQGNSAPDKSGLPSDRFSAERTGGSVSTLTIQRTQQEDSAVYLCASSLNQGQTGELFFGEGSRLTVL.